The 5 T cell receptor beta chains below were found in one sample sequenced in a study of tissue T cells after allogeneic stem cell transplantation. TCRdb's copy holds only in-frame clones and misses some; the assay was immunoSEQ multiplex PCR. The sample carries just over 3,000 clones, around 42% recorded once. Time point noted: mouse harvest day 14 after allogeneic transplant. Tail vein injection delivered 10^7 T-cell-depleted bone marrow cells and 10^6 splenic CD5+ T cells. The sequenced sample consisted of gut tissue. The source of these receptors is a female BALB/c mouse given C57BL/6 T cells with graft-versus-host disease after an allogeneic hematopoietic cell transplant.

With respect to this clone: Mouse names are used for the genes. Coverage ceases 1 residue before the CDR3 finishes, and the germline J gene fills in the end. This chain joins TRBV12-2 and TRBJ2-2; D possibly corresponds to TRBD2 (5 bases). The CDR3 spans 14 residues. CDR1 SGHLS and CDR2 HYDKME come from the germline V gene. V was trimmed by 1 base and J by 4 bases, leaving 9 bases between them. CDR3 bases read: TGTGCCAGCTCTCTTGGGGTGAGCACCGGGCAGCTCTAC. Translating gives CASSLGVSTGQLY. The complete CDR3 protein is CASSLGVSTGQLYF. Filled out from reference TRBV12-2 and TRBJ2-2, the complete variable domain reads NSGVVQSPRYIIKGKGERSILKCIPISGHLSVAWYQQTQGQELKFFIQHYDKMERDKGNLPSRFSVQQFDDYHSEMNMSALELEDSAVYFCASSLGVSTGQLYFGEGSKLTVL.

Note on this clone: Gene names are mouse gene names. The sequenced fragment ends 1 residue before the CDR3 boundary, so the rest is inferred from the germline J gene. This chain joins TRBV31 and TRBJ2-4, with TRBD2 identical over 7 bases. V was pared by 0 bases and J by 0 bases, with 3 bases of the junction left unmatched. Germline V lookup: CDR1 GKSSPN, CDR2 SITVG. This CDR3 region has 15 residues. The part of the CDR3 DNA that was read is TGTGCCTGGAGTCTAGGCTGGGGGAGTCAAAACACCTTGTAC. It encodes CAWSLGWGSQNTLY. The whole CDR3 region reads CAWSLGWGSQNTLYF.

Concerning this clone itself: Gene names and germline refer to mouse. The sequenced fragment ends 1 residue before the CDR3 boundary, so the rest is inferred from the germline J gene. The chain recombines TRBV3 with TRBJ2-4; D gene unclear. This CDR3 spans 13 amino acids. Germline V lookup: CDR1 SNHLY, CDR2 FYNGKV (reference sequence). V was cut by 5 bases and J by 0 bases, with 6 bases left in between. The covered CDR3 bases are TGTGCCAGCAGCAGATATAGTCAAAACACCTTGTAC. It codes for CASSRYSQNTLY. In full, the CDR3 reads CASSRYSQNTLYF. Variable domain in full (rest from reference TRBV3 and TRBJ2-4): GPKVLQIPSHQIIDMGQMVTLNCDPVSNHLYFYWYKQILGQQMEFLVNFYNGKVMEKSKLFKDQFSVERPDGSYFTLKIQPTALEDSAVYFCASSRYSQNTLYFGAGTRLSVL.

Points on this clone: The gene symbols are mouse symbols. CDR3 DNA, as far as it was read: TGTGCCAGCAGACGGACTGGGGCCTTTAACCAAGACACCCAGTAC. This translates into CASRRTGAFNQDTQY. The full-length CDR3 reads as CASRRTGAFNQDTQYF. The rearrangement links TRBV12-2 to TRBJ2-5; TRBD2 agrees at 9 bases. The observed sequence ends 1 residue before the CDR3 terminus, with the missing tail filled in from the germline J gene. The germline V gene encodes CDR1 SGHLS and CDR2 HYDKME. This CDR3 contains 16 residues. The ends lost 6 bases at V and 0 bases at J; junction bases unmatched: 9.

This clone was detected only a few times. Gene names refer to mouse genes. With the read ending 1 residue before the CDR3 end, the germline J gene is used to fill in that end. The chain couples TRBV3 to TRBJ2-7; TRBD2 agrees at 11 bases. There are 15 residues in the CDR3. Unmatched junction bases numbered 7, after V lost 5 bases and J lost 4 bases. CDR1 SNHLY and CDR2 FYNGKV come from the germline V gene (reference sequence). The CDR3 DNA, read in part, is TGTGCCAGCAGCGCCGTCGGACTGGGGGGTTATGAACAGTAC. Residues: CASSAVGLGGYEQY. The entire CDR3 sequence reads CASSAVGLGGYEQYF.